Included here is one TCR beta chain sequence, with context. Its antigen is undetermined. The V end lost 4 bases, the J end lost 10 bases, and 14 bases lay between the germline ends. The CDR3 has 12 residues. CDR1 and CDR2 from the germline V gene are SGHKS and YYEKEE (reference sequence). Libraries were prepared by immunoSEQ multiplex PCR; TCRdb keeps only in-frame clonotypes and omits some of them. The sample has tens of thousands of clones; roughly nine tenths are singletons. This record belongs to a study of T cell responses to AZD1222 COVID-19 vaccine. Study results and caveats: Following two doses of AZD1222, Spike-specific TCR breadth and depth rose. Just a handful of people given AZD1222 tested seropositive at baseline. The donor cohort was predominantly white British with a female majority, and clonal diversity may have been underestimated. There were vaccine-associated CD4 TCRs across spike, dominant at 160-218 and 743-854.

Sample: peripheral blood, taken 28 days after the second AZD1222 dose. This TCR came from an adult who received the AZD1222 COVID-19 vaccine. V is TRBV5-5 and J is TRBJ1-2; D may be TRBD1 (5 bases). The CDR3 region is CASSPRLGTYTF. In DNA form, the CDR3 reads TGTGCCAGCAGCCCTCGACTGGGGACCTACACCTTC.